This entry describes one T cell receptor (beta chain). Its antigen remains undetermined. No base quality values were provided; no much bigger clone lies one nucleotide off. Taken from the germline V gene, the CDR1 and CDR2 loops are SNHLY and FYNNEI. V trim: 5 bases; J trim: 1 base; unmatched bases: 4. Reading from cysteine to phenylalanine, the CDR3 counts 14 amino acids. This entry keeps only the CDR3 DNA: 42 bases, framed from base 1. TCRbeta CDR3 regions were amplified from genomic DNA using the immunoSEQ Assay, a bias-controlled multiplex PCR. The authors' pipeline ran thus. The number of nucleated cells in each sample was estimated by amplification of reference gene primers within the assay. To quantify the absolute abundance of each unique TCRbeta CDR3 rearrangement, sequence reads were collapsed and filtered. For each sample, productive Simpson clonality was calculated as the square root of Simpson's diversity index across productive rearrangements. The source is immuneACCESS, and TCRdb retained only in-frame sequences with V and J called. Part of the clones is not carried over; for the studies checked, unresolved V genes explain less than half of this, and the remainder is unexplained. For V, J and clone size, that table is used; D and trimming come from the DNA. In this sample the table shows some 190,000 clones, approximately 85% of which occur a single time. Just under 8.5% of the sample goes to the ten largest clones.

These data belong to a study of blood T cell repertoires in COVID-19 (dated by TCRdb to the early 2020s). A note on the overall study: Samples from collaborators originated in the United States, Italy and Spain and spanned both the acute and convalescent phases of COVID-19. The samples were drawn from two sources: the first 160 participants of the ongoing ImmuneRACE study, and fewer than 1,500 subjects contributed by 6 global collaborators. Deeply sampled blood TCRbeta repertoires from subjects exposed to, actively infected with, or recovered from COVID-19 were included in the dataset. A freely available public database, intended as a resource for researchers studying the immune response to SARS-CoV-2, is where the repertoires were released. The prospective study material was composed of cDNA or gDNA derived from T cells, B-cell-depleted T cells, or PBMCs. Sample metadata almost always included a de-identified subject ID, COVID-19 status, age in years and sex. HLA class I and class II types, where available, came from metadata supplied by the sample provider rather than from assay-based typing. The investigation overall reported the following: The quantity of clinical and demographic metadata differed by source and by participant and was supplied without curation.

The collaborating institutions used their own protocols to collect whole blood in K2EDTA tubes. For TCRbeta analysis, collaborators shipped samples as frozen whole blood, isolated PBMCs, or DNA extracted from either of those sample types. The chain is encoded by TRBV2 joined to TRBJ1-1, with 7 middle bases fitting TRBD1. The clonotype originates from a woman aged 55-70 years with acute or convalescent COVID-19. The sequencing input was peripheral blood. The CDR3 has the sequence CASSYRGPNTEAFF. The DNA reads as follows: TGTGCCAGCAGTTACAGGGGCCCGAACACTGAAGCTTTCTTT.